The T cell receptor beta chain under discussion was sequenced for a study of blood T cell repertoires in COVID-19. Looking at the study overall: Samples representing acute and convalescent COVID-19 were sourced from the United States, Italy and Spain. Sample material is recorded as cDNA or gDNA derived from T cells, B-cell-depleted T cells, or PBMCs.

The CDR3 has 13 amino acids. In the source study's methods: Amplification with reference gene primers provided the estimates of nucleated cell counts. Data came from immunoSEQ multiplex PCR; TCRdb stores just in-frame clones and leaves some out. The V and J calls and the clone size are those of that table, but D and trimming were determined from the DNA. The sample contains roughly 50,000 clones, roughly 87% of which appear only once. The chain has TRBV7-5 and TRBJ2-7; no check of the table's D call, TRBD2, against the DNA was made. TRBV7-5 is assigned pseudogene status. The TCR originated in a human donor with active COVID-19. The donor label of this sample is uncertain. Sequencing was carried out using peripheral blood. CDR3 nucleotide sequence: TGTGCCAGAAGGAAACCTCTAGCCTACGAGCAGTACTTC. Protein: CARRKPLAYEQYF.